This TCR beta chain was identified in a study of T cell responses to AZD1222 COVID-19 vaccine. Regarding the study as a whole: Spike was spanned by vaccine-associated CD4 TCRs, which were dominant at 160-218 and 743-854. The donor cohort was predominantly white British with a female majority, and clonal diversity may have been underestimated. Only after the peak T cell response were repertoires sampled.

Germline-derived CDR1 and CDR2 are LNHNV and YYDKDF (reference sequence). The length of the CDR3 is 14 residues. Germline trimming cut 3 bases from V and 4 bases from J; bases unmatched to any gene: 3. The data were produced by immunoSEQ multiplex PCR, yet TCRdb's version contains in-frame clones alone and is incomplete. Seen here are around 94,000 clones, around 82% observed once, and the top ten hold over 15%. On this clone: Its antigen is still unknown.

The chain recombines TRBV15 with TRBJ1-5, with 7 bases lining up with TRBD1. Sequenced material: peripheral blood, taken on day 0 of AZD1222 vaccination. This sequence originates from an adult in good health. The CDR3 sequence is CATSRDRINQPQHF. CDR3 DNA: TGTGCCACCAGCAGGGACAGGATAAATCAGCCCCAGCATTTT.